The 7 T cell receptor beta chains below all came from one sample that was sequenced in a study of blood T cell repertoires in COVID-19. Sequencing was performed with immunoSEQ multiplex PCR; in TCRdb, only in-frame clones are kept and a portion is missing. The data show over 85,000 clones, roughly 79% seen once. The sample comprised peripheral blood. These receptors all come from a woman aged 80 or over with active or convalescent COVID-19.

The V and J genes are TRBV7-9 and TRBJ1-2, with 9 bases lining up with TRBD1. V lost 5 bases and J lost 6; bases outside the gene matches: 7. Germline loops: CDR1 SEHNR, CDR2 FQNEAQ (reference sequence). The CDR3 is 14 amino acids. DNA of the CDR3: TGTGCCAGCAGCCTCATGGACAGGGGCGATGGCTACACCTTC. Translated: CASSLMDRGDGYTF.

The chain carries TRBV19 and TRBJ1-5; the D gene is possibly TRBD1 (6 bases). The CDR3 has 16 residues. Trimming took off 7 bases at V and 0 bases at J, with 16 bases between the two ends. Germline loops: CDR1 LNHDA, CDR2 SQIVND (reference sequence). CDR3 sequence: CASNLGGGISNQPQHF. The CDR3 DNA follows: TGTGCCAGTAACCTAGGGGGGGGGATTAGCAATCAGCCCCAGCATTTT.

J is TRBJ2-1 and V is TRBV10-3; possible D gene TRBD2, 5 bases. The CDR3 length is 14 residues. The germline V gene has CDR1 ENHRY and CDR2 SYGVKD. V lost 2 bases to trimming and J lost 5 bases, with 10 bases between them. DNA of the CDR3: TGTGCCATCAGTGAGGTTTCGGGGAACAATGAGCAGTTCTTC. Its protein is CAISEVSGNNEQFF.

This chain links TRBV30 with TRBJ2-1, with TRBD2 matching 7 bases. CDR1 GTSNPN and CDR2 SVGIG come from the germline V gene (reference sequence). V lost 3 bases, J lost 1 base, and 0 bases stayed unmatched. The CDR3 spans 13 residues. DNA of the CDR3: TGTGCCTGGAGCGGGGGGTCCTACAATGAGCAGTTCTTC. Translating it yields CAWSGGSYNEQFF.

The sample holds a few counts of this clone. The chain links TRBV28 to TRBJ2-3; 14 nucleotides line up with TRBD2. The V segment lost 4 bases and the J segment 9 bases; nucleotides outside the gene matches: 18. The CDR3 loop spans 19 amino acids. Germline loops: CDR1 MDHEN, CDR2 SYDVKM. CDR3 region: CASSYPLPGLAGERITQYF. CDR3 sequence (DNA): TGTGCCAGCAGTTACCCCCTCCCGGGACTAGCGGGAGAGAGGATCACGCAGTATTTT. The complete variable domain, with remaining parts taken from reference TRBV28 and TRBJ2-3, reads DVKVTQSSRYLVKRTGEKVFLECVQDMDHENMFWYRQDPGLGLRLIYFSYDVKMKEKGDIPEGYSVSREKKERFSLILESASTNQTSMYLCASSYPLPGLAGERITQYFGPGTRLTVL.

The rearrangement uses TRBV7-2 and TRBJ2-1; D gene unclear. V was shortened by 3 bases and J by 9 bases, with 15 bases between the two germline ends. Germline V gene sequence: CDR1 SGHTA, CDR2 FQGNSA. There are 14 residues in the CDR3. The CDR3: CASSFLSVVGEQFF. For the CDR3, the DNA is TGTGCCAGCAGCTTTCTTTCGGTGGTCGGTGAGCAGTTCTTC.

The V call is TRBV5-1, the J call TRBJ2-3; 7 bases are shared with TRBD1. CDR3 length: 15 residues. Trimming took 0 bases from V and 8 from J; bases not matched to a gene: 9. The germline gives CDR1 SGHRS, CDR2 YFSETQ. CDR3 in DNA: TGCGCCAGCAGCTTGGAGGGGACAGTCGGGCGTACGCAGTATTTT. This encodes CASSLEGTVGRTQYF.